These T cell receptor beta chains were read from a single sample in a study of cytomegalovirus exposure and HLA in healthy donors. Repertoires were generated with immunoSEQ multiplex PCR, while TCRdb's copy carries only in-frame clones and drops some. The table shows roughly 130,000 clones, with 75% to 85% occurring only once. The material sequenced was PBMCs. These receptors came from a man between 18 and 35 years old in good health and CMV-seronegative. The CDR3 runs from the conserved cysteine through the conserved F or W. Each record gives: D gene, J gene, clone size, V gene, CDR3 protein, CDR3 DNA. D genes are given only for firm matches. Some rows have no size entry. The others give once, few or many, or a class for an expanded clone.

d_call: TRBD2; j_call: TRBJ2-3; clone_size: NA; v_call: TRBV7-3; cdr3_aa: CASSSGLVTDTQYF; cdr3_nt: TGTGCCAGCAGCTCTGGACTAGTCACAGATACGCAGTATTTT
d_call: TRBD2; j_call: TRBJ2-2; clone_size: NA; v_call: TRBV9; cdr3_aa: CASSARRGLAGSGELFF; cdr3_nt: TGTGCCAGCAGCGCCCGGCGAGGGCTAGCGGGATCCGGGGAGCTGTTTTTT
d_call: NA; j_call: TRBJ2-2; clone_size: NA; v_call: TRBV11-2; cdr3_aa: CASSRASVNTGELFF; cdr3_nt: TGTGCCAGCAGCCGAGCTAGCGTTAACACCGGGGAGCTGTTTTTT
d_call: TRBD1; j_call: TRBJ2-4; clone_size: NA; v_call: TRBV28; cdr3_aa: CASSLLGQGDIQYF; cdr3_nt: TGTGCCAGCAGTTTACTCGGACAGGGCGACATTCAGTACTTC
d_call: TRBD2; j_call: TRBJ2-5; clone_size: NA; v_call: TRBV28; cdr3_aa: CASSRSGIGIETQYF; cdr3_nt: TGTGCCAGCAGTAGGAGCGGGATAGGAATAGAGACCCAGTACTTC
d_call: NA; j_call: TRBJ1-1; clone_size: NA; v_call: TRBV18; cdr3_aa: CASSQQGRDTEAFF; cdr3_nt: TGTGCCAGCTCACAGCAGGGGAGAGACACTGAAGCTTTCTTT
d_call: NA; j_call: TRBJ1-6; clone_size: NA; v_call: TRBV4-3; cdr3_aa: CASSQVKGNSPLHF; cdr3_nt: TGCGCCAGCAGCCAAGTAAAGGGGAATTCACCCCTCCACTTT
d_call: TRBD1; j_call: TRBJ2-3; clone_size: NA; v_call: TRBV29-1; cdr3_aa: CSTDRQAGDTQYF; cdr3_nt: TGCAGCACGGACAGGCAGGCGGGAGATACGCAGTATTTT
d_call: TRBD2; j_call: TRBJ2-3; clone_size: NA; v_call: TRBV28; cdr3_aa: CASSLRTGDTFLAGGGTDTQYF; cdr3_nt: TGTGCCAGCAGTTTACGAACCGGAGACACCTTCCTAGCGGGGGGGGGCACAGATACGCAGTATTTT
d_call: NA; j_call: TRBJ2-7; clone_size: NA; v_call: TRBV29-1; cdr3_aa: CSVVSLGALYEQYF; cdr3_nt: TGCAGCGTTGTCTCCCTGGGGGCCCTTTACGAGCAGTACTTC
d_call: NA; j_call: TRBJ2-3; clone_size: NA; v_call: TRBV7-8; cdr3_aa: CASSLKGPFYTQYF; cdr3_nt: TGTGCCAGCAGCTTAAAGGGGCCATTCTATACGCAGTATTTT
d_call: NA; j_call: TRBJ2-5; clone_size: NA; v_call: TRBV28; cdr3_aa: CASTRPVQETQYF; cdr3_nt: TGTGCCAGCACGAGGCCAGTCCAAGAGACCCAGTACTTC
d_call: NA; j_call: TRBJ1-6; clone_size: NA; v_call: TRBV4-1; cdr3_aa: CASSQGAQSSYNSPLHF; cdr3_nt: TGCGCCAGCAGCCAAGGGGCCCAAAGCTCCTATAATTCACCCCTCCACTTT
d_call: NA; j_call: TRBJ2-3; clone_size: NA; v_call: TRBV10-1; cdr3_aa: CASSRTGPSTDTQYF; cdr3_nt: TGCGCCAGCAGTAGGACTGGGCCTAGCACAGATACGCAGTATTTT
d_call: TRBD2; j_call: TRBJ2-1; clone_size: NA; v_call: TRBV5-4; cdr3_aa: CASSFPGLGDNEQFF; cdr3_nt: TGTGCCAGCAGCTTTCCGGGACTAGGGGACAATGAGCAGTTCTTC
d_call: TRBD2; j_call: TRBJ2-1; clone_size: NA; v_call: TRBV10-3; cdr3_aa: CAISDYRGSGSVGYNEQFF; cdr3_nt: TGTGCCATCAGTGATTATCGGGGTAGCGGGTCGGTCGGCTACAATGAGCAGTTCTTC
d_call: TRBD1; j_call: TRBJ1-2; clone_size: NA; v_call: TRBV5-6; cdr3_aa: CASSLVTGDLGYTF; cdr3_nt: TGTGCCAGCAGCTTGGTGACAGGGGATCTCGGCTACACCTTC
d_call: NA; j_call: TRBJ2-1; clone_size: few; v_call: TRBV7-9; cdr3_aa: CAGTHSGDYNEQFF; cdr3_nt: TGTGCCGGAACACATAGCGGCGACTACAATGAGCAGTTCTTC
d_call: NA; j_call: TRBJ2-3; clone_size: NA; v_call: TRBV6-5; cdr3_aa: CASSFSGSRTDTQYF; cdr3_nt: TGTGCCAGCAGTTTTAGCGGTTCCCGCACAGATACGCAGTATTTT
d_call: NA; j_call: TRBJ1-5; clone_size: few; v_call: TRBV28; cdr3_aa: CASTHTPTGYGNQPQHF; cdr3_nt: TGTGCCAGCACCCACACCCCCACAGGGTATGGCAATCAGCCCCAGCATTTT
d_call: NA; j_call: TRBJ2-7; clone_size: NA; v_call: TRBV28; cdr3_aa: CASGQTGLAACEQYF; cdr3_nt: TGTGCCAGCGGCCAGACGGGACTCGCGGCCTGCGAGCAGTACTTC
d_call: NA; j_call: TRBJ2-1; clone_size: NA; v_call: TRBV29-1; cdr3_aa: CSVEDTMAGEDEQFF; cdr3_nt: TGCAGCGTTGAAGATACGATGGCAGGGGAAGATGAGCAGTTCTTC
d_call: NA; j_call: TRBJ1-2; clone_size: NA; v_call: TRBV7-9; cdr3_aa: CASGRGRFGSGSENYGYTF; cdr3_nt: TGTGCCAGCGGACGGGGTAGGTTTGGGTCCGGATCAGAGAACTATGGCTACACCTTC
d_call: TRBD1; j_call: TRBJ2-1; clone_size: NA; v_call: TRBV4-1; cdr3_aa: CASSQGTALDNEQFF; cdr3_nt: TGCGCCAGCAGCCAGGGGACAGCATTGGACAATGAGCAGTTCTTC
d_call: NA; j_call: TRBJ2-7; clone_size: NA; v_call: TRBV28; cdr3_aa: CASRPLGSVYEQYF; cdr3_nt: TGTGCCAGCAGGCCACTAGGATCGGTCTACGAGCAGTACTTC
d_call: TRBD1; j_call: TRBJ2-2; clone_size: few; v_call: TRBV7-3; cdr3_aa: CASSLTGGTGELFF; cdr3_nt: TGTGCCAGCAGCCTGACAGGGGGAACCGGGGAGCTGTTTTTT
d_call: TRBD1; j_call: TRBJ1-2; clone_size: NA; v_call: TRBV19; cdr3_aa: CASSPSRVGNLDRGYGYTF; cdr3_nt: TGTGCCAGTAGCCCAAGTCGTGTGGGGAACCTAGACAGGGGCTATGGCTACACCTTC
d_call: NA; j_call: TRBJ1-3; clone_size: NA; v_call: TRBV9; cdr3_aa: CASSVGGFSSGNTIYF; cdr3_nt: TGTGCCAGCAGCGTGGGGGGGTTCAGCTCTGGAAACACCATATATTTT
d_call: TRBD1; j_call: TRBJ2-3; clone_size: NA; v_call: TRBV4-3; cdr3_aa: CASSQRGQGRTDTQYF; cdr3_nt: TGCGCCAGCAGCCAGAGAGGACAGGGGCGGACAGATACGCAGTATTTT
d_call: NA; j_call: TRBJ2-1; clone_size: NA; v_call: TRBV6-5; cdr3_aa: CASTESSYNEQFF; cdr3_nt: TGTGCCAGCACGGAGAGCTCCTACAATGAGCAGTTCTTC
d_call: NA; j_call: TRBJ1-4; clone_size: few; v_call: TRBV6-1; cdr3_aa: CASSEATGILDEKLFF; cdr3_nt: TGTGCCAGCAGCGAAGCCACAGGGATCTTGGATGAAAAACTGTTTTTT
d_call: TRBD1; j_call: TRBJ1-1; clone_size: NA; v_call: TRBV6-6; cdr3_aa: CASTSDRGGEAFF; cdr3_nt: TGTGCCAGCACCAGTGACAGGGGAGGTGAAGCTTTCTTT
d_call: NA; j_call: TRBJ1-2; clone_size: NA; v_call: TRBV6-5; cdr3_aa: CASRPQVSYGYTF; cdr3_nt: TGTGCCAGCAGACCACAGGTATCCTATGGCTACACCTTC
d_call: TRBD1; j_call: TRBJ2-2; clone_size: NA; v_call: TRBV16; cdr3_aa: CASSHLDRGNTGELFF; cdr3_nt: TGTGCCAGCAGCCATCTGGACAGGGGAAACACCGGGGAGCTGTTTTTT
d_call: TRBD1; j_call: TRBJ2-1; clone_size: once; v_call: TRBV6-5; cdr3_aa: CASSRDRGSEQFF; cdr3_nt: TGTGCCAGCAGTCGGGACAGGGGTAGTGAGCAGTTCTTC
d_call: TRBD2; j_call: TRBJ2-2; clone_size: few; v_call: TRBV27; cdr3_aa: CASGPGRGGTGELFF; cdr3_nt: TGTGCCAGCGGACCCGGGAGGGGAGGGACCGGGGAGCTGTTTTTT
d_call: TRBD1; j_call: TRBJ1-2; clone_size: NA; v_call: TRBV6-5; cdr3_aa: CASSYEGQPTVGYTF; cdr3_nt: TGTGCCAGTAGTTACGAGGGACAGCCGACTGTCGGCTACACCTTC
d_call: NA; j_call: TRBJ1-2; clone_size: once; v_call: TRBV7-9; cdr3_aa: CASSLFQGGYTF; cdr3_nt: TGTGCCAGCAGCTTATTTCAGGGCGGCTACACCTTC
d_call: NA; j_call: TRBJ1-5; clone_size: NA; v_call: TRBV6-1; cdr3_aa: CASSTSHNQPQHF; cdr3_nt: TGTGCCAGCAGTACATCTCACAATCAGCCCCAGCATTTT
d_call: TRBD1; j_call: TRBJ1-2; clone_size: NA; v_call: TRBV18; cdr3_aa: CASSPDRGRGGYTF; cdr3_nt: TGTGCCAGCTCACCAGACAGGGGGCGGGGAGGCTACACCTTC
d_call: NA; j_call: TRBJ2-5; clone_size: NA; v_call: TRBV7-2; cdr3_aa: CASSLVPSGFQETQYF; cdr3_nt: TGTGCCAGCAGCTTAGTCCCGAGCGGTTTTCAAGAGACCCAGTACTTC
d_call: NA; j_call: TRBJ2-1; clone_size: NA; v_call: TRBV27; cdr3_aa: CASSLSANEQFF; cdr3_nt: TGTGCCAGCAGTTTATCGGCCAATGAGCAGTTCTTC
d_call: NA; j_call: TRBJ2-2; clone_size: NA; v_call: TRBV14; cdr3_aa: CASSQFFSTGELFF; cdr3_nt: TGTGCCAGCAGCCAATTCTTTAGTACCGGGGAGCTGTTTTTT
d_call: NA; j_call: TRBJ1-5; clone_size: NA; v_call: TRBV6-1; cdr3_aa: CAISESLSGSNQPQHF; cdr3_nt: TGTGCCATCAGTGAGTCTTTATCGGGGAGCAATCAGCCCCAGCATTTT
d_call: TRBD2; j_call: TRBJ2-3; clone_size: once; v_call: TRBV5-6; cdr3_aa: CASSLREAGVSTDTQYF; cdr3_nt: TGTGCCAGCAGCTTGCGGGAAGCGGGAGTAAGCACAGATACGCAGTATTTT
d_call: NA; j_call: TRBJ2-1; clone_size: NA; v_call: TRBV30; cdr3_aa: CAWSPTRQFF; cdr3_nt: TGTGCCTGGAGTCCCACCAGGCAGTTCTTC
d_call: TRBD2; j_call: TRBJ2-7; clone_size: NA; v_call: TRBV15; cdr3_aa: CATSRDLGGSGEQYF; cdr3_nt: TGTGCCACCAGCAGAGATTTGGGCGGGAGTGGCGAGCAGTACTTC
d_call: NA; j_call: TRBJ2-7; clone_size: NA; v_call: TRBV5-8; cdr3_aa: CASSSGPNAYEQYF; cdr3_nt: TGTGCCAGCAGTAGCGGTCCGAACGCCTACGAGCAGTACTTC
d_call: TRBD1; j_call: TRBJ1-1; clone_size: NA; v_call: TRBV29-1; cdr3_aa: CSGNRGGTEAFF; cdr3_nt: TGCAGCGGTAACAGGGGTGGCACTGAAGCTTTCTTT
d_call: TRBD2; j_call: TRBJ2-2; clone_size: NA; v_call: TRBV27; cdr3_aa: CASRGVSGRIGELFF; cdr3_nt: TGTGCCAGCAGGGGGGTTAGCGGGAGGATCGGGGAGCTGTTTTTT
d_call: NA; j_call: TRBJ1-2; clone_size: NA; v_call: TRBV19; cdr3_aa: CASSIVGGNYGYTF; cdr3_nt: TGTGCCAGTAGTATTGTCGGGGGTAACTATGGCTACACCTTC
d_call: TRBD2; j_call: TRBJ2-1; clone_size: NA; v_call: TRBV27; cdr3_aa: CASSFLAGGVCEQFF; cdr3_nt: TGTGCCAGCAGTTTTCTAGCGGGAGGGGTTTGTGAGCAGTTCTTC
d_call: NA; j_call: TRBJ2-1; clone_size: NA; v_call: TRBV7-2; cdr3_aa: CASSLHAGTSSYNEQFF; cdr3_nt: TGTGCCAGCAGCCTCCATGCCGGTACGAGCTCCTACAATGAGCAGTTCTTC